This TCR beta chain is drawn from a study of blood T cell repertoires in COVID-19. Turning to the study itself: Italy, Spain and the United States were the sources of the convalescent and acute COVID-19 samples. PBMCs, B-cell-depleted T cells, or T cells were the source of the cDNA or gDNA that made up the material.

The CDR3 totals 17 residues. Germline V lookup: CDR1 SEHNR, CDR2 FQNEAQ (reference sequence). V shed 5 bases and J 7 bases; nucleotides not matched to a gene: 17. Original analysis: Cell counts per sample came from amplifying reference gene primers. The method was immunoSEQ multiplex PCR; TCRdb's version includes in-frame clones alone and lacks a portion of them. V and J calls and clone size are those listed in that table; D and trimming were worked out from the DNA. This table has about 110,000 clones, over 75% appearing once. The genes are TRBV7-9 and TRBJ2-1; TRBD2 agrees at 7 bases. Sequencing used peripheral blood. The clonotype originates from a woman of 80 years or more with active or convalescent COVID-19. The CDR3 DNA is TGTGCCAGCAGCCTATTAGTAAGCGGGATCTCTGGGAATGAGCAGTTCTTC. It yields the protein CASSLLVSGISGNEQFF.